These T cell receptor beta chains were read from a single sample in a study of T cell changes during pregnancy in multiple sclerosis. The assay was immunoSEQ multiplex PCR, and TCRdb's table has in-frame clones only and misses some. Among around 130,000 clones listed, about 94% were seen once. Here the sequenced sample was peripheral blood, taken before pregnancy. These receptors were taken from a female donor with multiple sclerosis, enrolled in a pregnancy study. The CDR3 runs from the conserved cysteine through the conserved F or W. A D gene is named only where the DNA matches it firmly. Only part of the rows carry a size: once, few, many, or a class if the clone is expanded.

j_gene	d_gene	abundance	v_gene	CDR3aa	CDR3nt
TRBJ2-7	-	-	TRBV21-1	CASIRDRPFGEQYF	TGTGCCAGCATCAGGGACAGGCCTTTTGGAGAGCAGTACTTC
TRBJ1-1	-	-	TRBV6-1	CASTDGRGRTEAFF	TGTGCCAGCACCGATGGAAGAGGGCGCACTGAAGCTTTCTTT
TRBJ2-7	TRBD1	-	TRBV4-1	CASSPGQGAVYEQYF	TGCGCCAGCAGCCCGGGACAGGGGGCAGTCTACGAGCAGTACTTC
TRBJ1-3	TRBD1	once	TRBV7-9	CASSLMTGDFMTGNTIYF	TGTGCCAGCAGCTTAATGACAGGGGATTTTATGACTGGAAACACCATATATTTT
TRBJ1-5	TRBD1	-	TRBV7-8	CASSSVYPLSTGGLDQPQHF	TGTGCCAGCAGCTCCGTATACCCCCTCTCGACAGGGGGCCTGGATCAGCCCCAGCATTTT
TRBJ2-5	-	-	TRBV2	CASRDNQETQYF	TGTGCCAGCAGGGACAATCAAGAGACCCAGTACTTC
TRBJ1-2	-	-	TRBV9	CASSDRVGGYTF	TGTGCCAGCAGCGACCGGGTCGGGGGCTACACCTTC
TRBJ1-3	-	-	TRBV14	CASSQDAGLLHSGNTIYF	TGTGCCAGCAGCCAAGATGCGGGTTTGCTACACTCTGGAAACACCATATATTTT
TRBJ1-5	-	-	TRBV6-1	CASSASQPQHF	TGTGCCAGCAGTGCCAGTCAGCCCCAGCATTTT
TRBJ1-4	-	-	TRBV5-1	CASSGEGATNEKLFF	TGCGCCAGCAGCGGGGAGGGGGCAACTAATGAAAAACTGTTTTTT
TRBJ2-7	TRBD1	-	TRBV27	CASRIGQGVYEQYF	TGTGCCAGCAGGATTGGACAGGGGGTATACGAGCAGTACTTC
TRBJ1-2	-	-	TRBV30	CAWDIRSRYGYTF	TGTGCCTGGGACATTAGGTCCCGATATGGCTACACCTTC
TRBJ2-1	TRBD2	-	TRBV5-4	CASSEAGLEENNEQFF	TGTGCCAGCAGCGAGGCGGGACTAGAAGAAAACAATGAGCAGTTCTTC
TRBJ1-2	-	-	TRBV6-5	CASSYFAAHYGYTF	TGTGCCAGCAGTTACTTCGCCGCGCACTATGGCTACACCTTC
TRBJ2-7	-	-	TRBV25-1	CASSATGNHEQYF	TGTGCCAGCAGTGCCACAGGGAATCACGAGCAGTACTTC
TRBJ2-5	TRBD2	-	TRBV2	CASARTSGGEETQYF	TGTGCCAGCGCAAGGACTAGCGGGGGGGAAGAGACCCAGTACTTC
TRBJ2-7	-	-	TRBV11-2	CASSPFYEQYF	TGTGCCAGCAGCCCTTTCTACGAGCAGTACTTC
TRBJ2-7	-	-	TRBV5-1	CASSLQSPGLDEQYF	TGCGCCAGCAGCTTGCAGAGCCCGGGACTCGACGAGCAGTACTTC
TRBJ2-3	-	-	TRBV7-9	CASSLAGGFSTDTQYF	TGTGCCAGCAGCTTAGCTGGCGGATTTAGCACAGATACGCAGTATTTT
TRBJ2-7	TRBD1	-	TRBV6-1	CASSESGQDYEQYF	TGTGCCAGCAGTGAATCGGGACAGGACTACGAGCAGTACTTC
TRBJ2-5	-	-	TRBV27	CASSFSGETQYF	TGTGCCAGCAGTTTTAGCGGTGAGACCCAGTACTTC
TRBJ2-3	TRBD1	-	TRBV19	CASSPDRGSITDTQYF	TGTGCCAGTAGTCCGGACAGGGGATCAATCACAGATACGCAGTATTTT
TRBJ1-3	-	-	TRBV28	CASSLRTDTIYF	TGTGCCAGCAGCCTCAGGACAGACACCATATATTTT
TRBJ1-1	-	-	TRBV28	CASSPRNGVNTEAFF	TGTGCCAGCAGCCCACGAAACGGGGTGAACACTGAAGCTTTCTTT
TRBJ2-1	-	-	TRBV6-6	CASSPSKRGGYNEQFF	TGTGCCAGCAGTCCCTCTAAGAGGGGGGGTTACAATGAGCAGTTCTTC
TRBJ2-6	TRBD1	-	TRBV27	CASRRTGVSGANVLTF	TGTGCCAGCAGAAGGACAGGTGTCTCTGGGGCCAACGTCCTGACTTTC
TRBJ2-5	TRBD2	-	TRBV28	CASSLSGGSQETQYF	TGTGCCAGCAGTTTAAGCGGCGGGAGCCAAGAGACCCAGTACTTC
TRBJ1-1	-	-	TRBV29-1	CSVRSLYSGTEAFF	TGCAGCGTTCGGAGTTTATATTCGGGCACTGAAGCTTTCTTT
TRBJ1-1	-	-	TRBV6-1	CASSEVGVTEAFF	TGTGCCAGCAGTGAAGTAGGGGTCACTGAAGCTTTCTTT
TRBJ1-1	-	-	TRBV18	CASSPRLEGTEAFF	TGTGCCAGCTCACCCCGGCTGGAGGGCACTGAAGCTTTCTTT
TRBJ2-5	TRBD2	-	TRBV5-1	CASSRSLGLGQETQYF	TGCGCCAGCAGCCGTAGCCTAGGACTAGGCCAAGAGACCCAGTACTTC
TRBJ1-6	TRBD1	-	TRBV19	CASRDRESTLHF	TGTGCCAGCCGGGACAGGGAGAGCACCCTCCACTTT
TRBJ1-2	-	-	TRBV2	CASNLRRGGYGYTF	TGTGCCAGCAACCTGCGGAGGGGCGGGTATGGCTACACCTTC
TRBJ2-5	TRBD1	-	TRBV2	CASSGDRGGETQYF	TGTGCCAGCAGCGGGGACAGGGGAGGAGAGACCCAGTACTTC
TRBJ1-4	TRBD1	-	TRBV25-1	CASRGTGAINEKLFF	TGTGCCAGCAGAGGTACAGGGGCTATTAATGAAAAACTGTTTTTT